The 31 T cell receptor beta chains in this list originate from one sample, sequenced in a study of PD-1 blockade in mismatch repair-deficient tumors (dated by TCRdb to the late 2010s). Libraries were constructed by the immunoSEQ multiplex PCR assay. TCRdb limited this immuneACCESS table to in-frame rearrangements with V and J called. A share of clones is missing; checked studies link under half to unresolved V genes, and the rest is unexplained. The sample table records about 14,000 clones; around 80% of these occur just once. Around 1.8% of the sample goes to the ten largest clones. Sequences were derived from PBMCs, sampled approximately 15 weeks after starting pembrolizumab. The receptors stem from an adult with mismatch repair-deficient cancer.

This chain connects TRBV7-6 to TRBJ2-3, with TRBD1 as a possible D gene (6 bases). V lost 4 bases and J lost 9, with 17 bases in between. This CDR3 has 14 amino acids. Germline V lookup: CDR1 SGHVS, CDR2 FNYEAQ. The CDR3 DNA reads as TGTGCCAGCAGCTCGTACAGGGTCTCGAGGACGCAGTATTTT. This sequence encodes CASSSYRVSRTQYF.

This clone was detected a few times. The chain is built from TRBV9 and TRBJ2-7; 12 nucleotides align to TRBD2. There are 15 residues in the CDR3. Germline trimming cut 2 bases from V and 2 bases from J; bases unmatched to any gene: 2. Germline V lookup: CDR1 SGDLS, CDR2 YYNGEE. The CDR3 region has the DNA TGTGCCAGCAGCGTGGGACTAGCGGGCGCCTACGAGCAGTACTTC. As protein: CASSVGLAGAYEQYF.

J is TRBJ2-1 and V is TRBV10-2; D call uncertain. This CDR3 has 12 amino acids. Germline V gives CDR1 WSHSY, CDR2 SAAADI. V dropped 5 bases and J dropped 4 bases, with 6 bases sitting between them. DNA for the CDR3: TGCGCCAGCAGTCCAGTATACAATGAGCAGTTCTTC. Protein product: CASSPVYNEQFF.

V and J are TRBV4-2 and TRBJ1-6; TRBD1 might be the D (5 bases). This CDR3 contains 17 residues. CDR1 is LGHNA and CDR2 is YNFKEQ in the germline V gene. V was shortened by 1 base and J by 10 bases, with 20 bases between the two germline ends. CDR3 nucleotide sequence: TGTGCCAGCAGCCAAGTTGGCTCCCAGGGTGTAGGGTCACCCCTCCACTTT. Its protein product is CASSQVGSQGVGSPLHF.

This chain uses TRBV28 with TRBJ1-2, with 11 bases fitting TRBD1. The CDR3 runs to 15 residues. Per germline, CDR1 MDHEN and CDR2 SYDVKM. Losses at the gene ends were 2 bases for V and 6 bases for J; bases not matched to a gene: 5. For the CDR3, the DNA is TGTGCCAGCAGTTTAGGGACAGGGGGAAGGAATGGCTACACCTTC. It translates to CASSLGTGGRNGYTF.

The chain is built from TRBV5-4 and TRBJ2-1, with D unresolved. V lost 0 bases to trimming and J lost 8 bases, with 9 bases between them. The germline V gene has CDR1 SGHNT and CDR2 YYREEE (reference sequence). The CDR3 is 13 residues long. The CDR3 coding sequence is TGTGCCAGCAGCTTGGAGCGACGTGATGAGCAGTTCTTC. Translating gives CASSLERRDEQFF.

J is TRBJ2-1 and V is TRBV4-1; 12 bases match TRBD2. The ends lost 6 bases at V and 7 bases at J; junction bases unmatched: 7. Germline V lookup: CDR1 MGHRA, CDR2 YSYEKL. The CDR3 sequence is 15 residues long. The DNA for the CDR3 is TGCGCCAGCAGGCCGGGACTAGCGGGTTCAAATGAGCAGTTCTTC. Translation: CASRPGLAGSNEQFF.

The chain combines TRBV5-6 with TRBJ2-3; D is uncertain. CDR3 length: 15 residues. With 2 bases removed from V and 0 bases from J, the gap between germline ends came to 10 bases. In germline, CDR1 is SGHDT, CDR2 YYEEEE. As DNA, the CDR3 is TGTGCCAGCAGCTTAGTTGGAGAGAGCACAGATACGCAGTATTTT. Amino acids: CASSLVGESTDTQYF.

This chain uses TRBV11-3 with TRBJ1-1; possibly TRBD1 for D (6 bases). From germline, CDR1 is SGHNT and CDR2 YENEEA. The CDR3 spans 14 residues. Trimming pared 5 bases from V and 6 bases from J, leaving 16 bases between. The CDR3 DNA is TGTGCCAGCAGCGCGAAACAGGGTCCCGCTGAAGCTTTCTTT. Amino acids: CASSAKQGPAEAFF.

The rearrangement joins TRBV18 to TRBJ1-1; D gene ambiguous. Germline CDR1 and CDR2: KGHSH and LQKENI. This CDR3 is built from 16 residues. Trimming took off 4 bases at V and 0 bases at J, with 15 bases between the two ends. The CDR3, as DNA: TGTGCCAGCTCACTTCAATCGAGAGGGATGAACACTGAAGCTTTCTTT. Residues: CASSLQSRGMNTEAFF.

The rearrangement uses TRBV7-3 and TRBJ2-3, with TRBD2 matching over 9 bases. V was clipped by 1 base and J by 0 bases; unmatched bases: 5. This CDR3 has 17 residues. The germline CDR1 and CDR2 sequences are SGHTA and FQGTGA. CDR3 amino acids: CASSLIPAGGSTDTQYF. The CDR3, as DNA: TGTGCCAGCAGCTTAATTCCTGCGGGAGGGAGCACAGATACGCAGTATTTT.

A few counts support this clone. This chain joins TRBV5-4 and TRBJ2-7; D not certain. Germline CDR1 is SGHNT and CDR2 is YYREEE (reference sequence). The CDR3 has 13 amino acids. Trimming stripped 1 base from V and 2 bases from J, with 7 bases between. The DNA of the CDR3 is TGTGCCAGCAGCTTGTCCGGTGCCTACGAGCAGTACTTC. It translates to CASSLSGAYEQYF.

The chain has TRBV28 and TRBJ1-3; a possible D gene is TRBD1 (6 bases). Germline CDR1 MDHEN, CDR2 SYDVKM. V was trimmed by 4 bases and J by 5 bases, leaving 9 bases between them. The CDR3 runs 13 residues. The CDR3 spells CASSWDIRNTIYF. In nucleotides, the CDR3 is TGTGCCAGCAGTTGGGACATCCGAAACACCATATATTTT.

This rearrangement joins TRBV2 to TRBJ2-7, with TRBD2 identical over 15 bases. After removal of 10 bases from V and 6 bases from J, the junction contained 7 bases not matched to a gene. The germline V gene has CDR1 SNHLY and CDR2 FYNNEI. The CDR3 totals 14 residues. In nucleotides, the CDR3 is TGTGCCACCGCCGGACTAGCGGGAGGGACCGAGCAGTACTTC. It specifies CATAGLAGGTEQYF.

This clone was seen once. The chain recombines TRBV5-1 with TRBJ1-1, with D possibly TRBD1 on 5 matching bases. Germline values: CDR1 SGHRS, CDR2 YFSETQ. With 0 bases removed from V and 2 bases from J, the gap between germline ends came to 8 bases. The CDR3 covers 14 residues. The CDR3 loop reads CASSLGQQNTEAFF. The CDR3 DNA sequence: TGCGCCAGCAGCTTGGGACAGCAAAACACTGAAGCTTTCTTT.

The chain is built from TRBV30 and TRBJ2-5; 10 bases line up with TRBD1. V lost 3 bases to trimming and J lost 4 bases; unmatched junction nucleotides: 2. Germline V CDR1 and CDR2: GTSNPN, SVGIG (reference sequence). The CDR3 has 13 amino acids. The CDR3 spells CAWSRDRGETQYF. Written as DNA, the CDR3 is TGTGCCTGGAGCAGGGACAGGGGAGAGACCCAGTACTTC. The variable domain in full, with the rest retrieved from reference TRBV30 and TRBJ2-5, is SQTIHQWPATLVQPVGSPLSLECTVEGTSNPNLYWYRQAAGRGLQLLFYSVGIGQISSEVPQNLSASRPQDRQFILSSKKLLLSDSGFYLCAWSRDRGETQYFGPGTRLLVL.

The genes are TRBV5-1 and TRBJ1-2, with 11 bases identical to TRBD1. Germline assignment: CDR1 SGHRS and CDR2 YFSETQ. CDR3 length: 15 amino acids. Trimming removed 4 bases from V and 2 bases from J; junction bases left unmatched: 4. The DNA of the CDR3 is TGCGCCAGCAGCATAGGACAGGGGGCGAACTATGGCTACACCTTC. Translation: CASSIGQGANYGYTF.

The sample holds one count of this clone. This chain links TRBV30 with TRBJ1-4; maybe TRBD1 (6 bases). This CDR3 spans 15 amino acids. The germline gives CDR1 GTSNPN, CDR2 SVGIG (reference sequence). The V end lost 8 bases, the J end lost 3 bases, and 19 bases lay between the germline ends. The CDR3 loop reads CAGTLNRAPNEKLFF. CDR3 DNA: TGTGCCGGAACTTTGAACAGGGCACCTAATGAAAAACTGTTTTTT. Full variable domain (outside the CDR3, taken from reference TRBV30 and TRBJ1-4): SQTIHQWPATLVQPVGSPLSLECTVEGTSNPNLYWYRQAAGRGLQLLFYSVGIGQISSEVPQNLSASRPQDRQFILSSKKLLLSDSGFYLCAGTLNRAPNEKLFFGSGTQLSVL.

CDR3: CASSFGGTGVKLFF. As DNA, the CDR3 is TGTGCCAGCAGTTTCGGCGGGACAGGGGTCAAACTGTTTTTT. V usage is TRBV28 and J usage is TRBJ1-4; TRBD1 aligns across 10 bases. The trim removed 3 bases at V and 11 bases at J, leaving 6 bases unmatched. The germline gives CDR1 MDHEN, CDR2 SYDVKM. The CDR3 is made up of 14 amino acids. The full variable domain, completed using reference TRBV28 and TRBJ1-4, is DVKVTQSSRYLVKRTGEKVFLECVQDMDHENMFWYRQDPGLGLRLIYFSYDVKMKEKGDIPEGYSVSREKKERFSLILESASTNQTSMYLCASSFGGTGVKLFFGSGTQLSVL.

The chain recombines TRBV6-1 with TRBJ2-1; 8 nucleotides align to TRBD2. The length of the CDR3 is 16 residues. Germline V lookup: CDR1 MNHNS, CDR2 SASEGT. V lost 4 bases and J lost 4; bases outside the gene matches: 9. The CDR3 spells CASSAIAGTGYNEQFF. The CDR3 region has the DNA TGTGCCAGCAGTGCTATAGCGGGGACGGGGTACAATGAGCAGTTCTTC.

The chain is built from TRBV5-4 and TRBJ2-1; 8 positions match TRBD2. The length of the CDR3 is 16 residues. V trimming: 4 bases; J trimming: 0 bases; junction bases outside the gene matches: 6. Germline loops: CDR1 SGHNT, CDR2 YYREEE (reference sequence). The CDR3 DNA is TGTGCCAGCAGCCTTAGCGGGACTTTCTCCTACAATGAGCAGTTCTTC. This gives the protein CASSLSGTFSYNEQFF.

This chain connects TRBV9 to TRBJ1-6, with a possible D match to TRBD1 (6 bases). The CDR3 length is 15 residues. Trimming shortened V by 4 bases and J by 7 bases, and 15 bases separated the two germline ends. Germline V CDR1 and CDR2: SGDLS, YYNGEE. The CDR3 sequence: CASSKGGVSNSPLHF. CDR3 DNA: TGTGCCAGCAGCAAAGGGGGGGTATCCAATTCACCCCTCCACTTT. Complete variable domain (other parts from reference TRBV9 and TRBJ1-6): DSGVTQTPKHLITATGQRVTLRCSPRSGDLSVYWYQQSLDQGLQFLIQYYNGEERAKGNILERFSAQQFPDLHSELNLSSLELGDSALYFCASSKGGVSNSPLHFGNGTRLTVT.

The chain has TRBV11-3 and TRBJ2-3, with D tentatively TRBD2 (7 bases). Germline V lookup: CDR1 SGHNT, CDR2 YENEEA. The CDR3 contains 18 residues. Trimming took off 5 bases at V and 3 bases at J, with 24 bases between the two ends. The CDR3: CASSAGAGSLVRTDTQYF. Here the CDR3 DNA reads TGTGCCAGCAGCGCGGGGGCGGGAAGCTTGGTCAGGACAGATACGCAGTATTTT.

The rearrangement uses TRBV28 and TRBJ1-5; D remains ambiguous. Germline V gene lookup returns CDR1 MDHEN and CDR2 SYDVKM. V gave up 5 bases and J gave up 9 bases, with 8 bases separating them. The CDR3 runs to 11 residues. CDR3 sequence: CASSDSRPQHF. In nucleotides, the CDR3 is TGTGCCAGCAGTGACTCCCGGCCCCAGCATTTT. Combining the CDR3 with reference TRBV28 and TRBJ1-5 gives the whole variable domain DVKVTQSSRYLVKRTGEKVFLECVQDMDHENMFWYRQDPGLGLRLIYFSYDVKMKEKGDIPEGYSVSREKKERFSLILESASTNQTSMYLCASSDSRPQHFGDGTRLSIL.

This chain links TRBV7-2 with TRBJ2-1; 9 positions match TRBD2. The CDR3 has 16 amino acids. The J segment lost 10 bases and the V segment lost 6 bases, leaving 16 bases of the junction unmatched. Germline loops: CDR1 SGHTA, CDR2 FQGNSA. The CDR3 DNA reads TGTGCCAGCAGTTCACAACTAGCGGGTGGGTCCCCGGAGCAGTTCTTC. This codes for CASSSQLAGGSPEQFF.

The chain links TRBV27 to TRBJ2-4; no definite D call. The CDR3 has 11 amino acids. Trimming shortened V by 5 bases and J by 6 bases, and 5 bases separated the two germline ends. Germline-derived CDR1 and CDR2 are MNHEY and SMNVEV (reference sequence). DNA for the CDR3: TGTGCCAGCAGTCGCGGAAACATTCAGTACTTC. This gives the protein CASSRGNIQYF.

The genes are TRBV2 and TRBJ2-5, with TRBD2 matching 9 bases. V dropped 6 bases and J dropped 5; count of bases not matched to a gene: 13. Germline V CDR1 and CDR2: SNHLY, FYNNEI. The CDR3 covers 16 residues. The CDR3 here is CASRRSRAGGRETQYF. The CDR3 DNA sequence: TGTGCCAGCAGGAGGAGTCGGGCGGGAGGGCGCGAGACCCAGTACTTC.

This clone turned up a few times. The chain employs TRBV6-4 and TRBJ2-1; 7 bases are a match to TRBD1. CDR1 is MRHNA and CDR2 is SNTAGT in the germline V gene. The CDR3 is 15 amino acids. The J segment lost 3 bases and the V segment lost 2 bases, leaving 4 bases of the junction unmatched. The CDR3, as DNA: TGTGCCAGCAGTGACGGGGCAGGGGGCTACAATGAGCAGTTCTTC. This translates into CASSDGAGGYNEQFF.

As DNA, the CDR3 is TGTGCCAGCAGCTTATCCAGGGGAATCCCCGAGACCCAGTACTTC. This encodes CASSLSRGIPETQYF. The J gene is TRBJ2-5, the V gene TRBV7-2; tentative D call: TRBD1 (6 bases). V lost 2 bases and J lost 5, with 15 bases in between. The CDR3 contains 15 residues. Germline lookup yields CDR1 SGHTA and CDR2 FQGNSA.

The chain couples TRBV5-1 to TRBJ2-5; weak D call: TRBD1 (5 bases). The V and J ends lost 2 bases and 4 bases respectively, with 12 bases between them. The CDR3 runs to 14 residues. The germline CDR1 and CDR2 sequences are SGHRS and YFSETQ. CDR3 bases: TGCGCCAGCAGCTTCAACCACCAGGGAGAGACCCAGTACTTC. Protein: CASSFNHQGETQYF.

This chain connects TRBV7-9 to TRBJ1-2; a weak D match, TRBD1 (5 bases). CDR3 size: 17 residues. Germline loops: CDR1 SEHNR, CDR2 FQNEAQ (reference sequence). V was shortened by 5 bases and J by 2 bases, with 21 bases between the two germline ends. CDR3 sequence: CASSPRVGREANYGYTF. DNA for the CDR3: TGTGCCAGCAGCCCTAGGGTTGGCAGGGAAGCAAACTATGGCTACACCTTC.